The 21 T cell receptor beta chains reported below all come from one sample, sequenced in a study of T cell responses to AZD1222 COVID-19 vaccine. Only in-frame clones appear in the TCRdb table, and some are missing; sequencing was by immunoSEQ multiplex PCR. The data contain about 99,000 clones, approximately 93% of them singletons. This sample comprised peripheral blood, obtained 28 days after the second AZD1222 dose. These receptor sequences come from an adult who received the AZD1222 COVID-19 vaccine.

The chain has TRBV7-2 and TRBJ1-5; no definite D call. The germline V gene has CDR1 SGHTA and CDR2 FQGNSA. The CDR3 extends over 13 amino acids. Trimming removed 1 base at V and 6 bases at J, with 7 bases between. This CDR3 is CASSLERPQPQHF. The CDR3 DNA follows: TGTGCCAGCAGCTTAGAAAGACCTCAGCCCCAGCATTTT. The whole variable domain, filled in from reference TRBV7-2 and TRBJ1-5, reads GAGVSQSPSNKVTEKGKDVELRCDPISGHTALYWYRQSLGQGLEFLIYFQGNSAPDKSGLPSDRFSAERTGGSVSTLTIQRTQQEDSAVYLCASSLERPQPQHFGDGTRLSIL.

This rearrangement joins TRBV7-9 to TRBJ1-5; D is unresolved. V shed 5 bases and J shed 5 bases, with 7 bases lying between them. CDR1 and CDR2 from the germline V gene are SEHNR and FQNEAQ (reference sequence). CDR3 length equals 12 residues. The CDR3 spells CASSPDYQPQHF. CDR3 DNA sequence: TGTGCCAGCAGCCCAGACTATCAGCCCCAGCATTTT.

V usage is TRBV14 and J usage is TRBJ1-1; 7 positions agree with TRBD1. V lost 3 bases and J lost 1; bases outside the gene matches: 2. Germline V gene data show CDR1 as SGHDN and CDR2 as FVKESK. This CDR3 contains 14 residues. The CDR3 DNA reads TGTGCCAGCAGCCATAGACAGGGGAACACTGAAGCTTTCTTT. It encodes CASSHRQGNTEAFF.

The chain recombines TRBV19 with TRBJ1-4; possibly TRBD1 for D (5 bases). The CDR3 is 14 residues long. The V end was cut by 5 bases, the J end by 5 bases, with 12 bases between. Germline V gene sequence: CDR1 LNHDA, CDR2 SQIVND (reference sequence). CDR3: CASSGAGWNEKLFF. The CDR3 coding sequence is TGTGCCAGTAGTGGGGCAGGCTGGAATGAAAAACTGTTTTTT.

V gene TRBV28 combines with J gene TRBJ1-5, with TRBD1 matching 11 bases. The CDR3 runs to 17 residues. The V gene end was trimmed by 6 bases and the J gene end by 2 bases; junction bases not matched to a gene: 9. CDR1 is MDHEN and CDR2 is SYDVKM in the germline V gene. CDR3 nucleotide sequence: TGTGCCAGCAGCCCCGGGACAGGGGGTTTAGGCAATCAGCCCCAGCATTTT. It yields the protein CASSPGTGGLGNQPQHF.

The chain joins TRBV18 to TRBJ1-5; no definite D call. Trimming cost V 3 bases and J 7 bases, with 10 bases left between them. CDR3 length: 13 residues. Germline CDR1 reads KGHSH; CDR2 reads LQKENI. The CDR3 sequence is CASSPEGQQPQHF. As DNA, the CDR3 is TGTGCCAGCTCACCGGAAGGGCAACAGCCCCAGCATTTT.

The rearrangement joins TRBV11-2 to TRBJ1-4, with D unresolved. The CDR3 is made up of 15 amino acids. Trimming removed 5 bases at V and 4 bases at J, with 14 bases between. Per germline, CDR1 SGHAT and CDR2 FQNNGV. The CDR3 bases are TGTGCCAGCAGCCGACGGTCTAGCAATAATGAAAAACTGTTTTTT. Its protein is CASSRRSSNNEKLFF.

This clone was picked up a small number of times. The CDR3: CASSLYVAGEDTEYF. DNA for the CDR3: TGTGCCAGCAGTTTATACGTAGCGGGAGAAGATACCGAGTATTTT. V and J are TRBV28 and TRBJ2-3; 9 bases match TRBD2. Germline assignment: CDR1 MDHEN and CDR2 SYDVKM. This CDR3 region has 15 residues. Unmatched junction bases numbered 12, after V lost 1 base and J lost 13 bases.

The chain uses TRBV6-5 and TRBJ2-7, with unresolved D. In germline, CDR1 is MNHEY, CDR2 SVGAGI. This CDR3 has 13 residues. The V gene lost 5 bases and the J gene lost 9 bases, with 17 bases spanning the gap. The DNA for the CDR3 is TGTGCCAGCAGTCCCTCCTACCAAGCCGGGCAGTACTTC. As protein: CASSPSYQAGQYF.

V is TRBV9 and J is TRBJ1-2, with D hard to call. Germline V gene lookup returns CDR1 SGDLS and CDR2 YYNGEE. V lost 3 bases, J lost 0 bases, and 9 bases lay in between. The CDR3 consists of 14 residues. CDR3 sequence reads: CASSDYGANYGYTF. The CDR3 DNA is TGTGCCAGCAGCGACTACGGAGCTAACTATGGCTACACCTTC.

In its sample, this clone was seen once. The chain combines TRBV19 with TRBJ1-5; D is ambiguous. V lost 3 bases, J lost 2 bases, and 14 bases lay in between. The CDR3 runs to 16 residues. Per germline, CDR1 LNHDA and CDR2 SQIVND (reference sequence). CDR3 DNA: TGTGCCAGTAGTATGGACCGACGGTGGGGCAATCAGCCCCAGCATTTT. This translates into CASSMDRRWGNQPQHF.

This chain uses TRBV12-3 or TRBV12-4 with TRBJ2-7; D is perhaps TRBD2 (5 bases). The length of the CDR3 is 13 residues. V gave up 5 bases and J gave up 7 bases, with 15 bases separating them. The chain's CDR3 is CASSPRTGGEQYF. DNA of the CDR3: TGTGCCAGCAGTCCCCGAACGGGCGGGGAGCAGTACTTC.

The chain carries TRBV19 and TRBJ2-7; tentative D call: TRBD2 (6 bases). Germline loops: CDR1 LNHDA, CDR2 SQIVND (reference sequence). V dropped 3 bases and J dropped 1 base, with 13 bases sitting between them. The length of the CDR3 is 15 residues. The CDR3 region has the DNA TGTGCCAGTAGTATGTTGGGACTCTCATCCTACGAGCAGTACTTC. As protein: CASSMLGLSSYEQYF.

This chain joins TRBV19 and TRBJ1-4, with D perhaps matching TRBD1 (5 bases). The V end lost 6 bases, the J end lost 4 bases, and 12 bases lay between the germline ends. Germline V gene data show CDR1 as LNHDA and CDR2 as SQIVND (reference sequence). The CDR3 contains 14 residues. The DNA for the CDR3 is TGTGCCAGTAGCAAGGGACGTAGTAATGAAAAACTGTTTTTT. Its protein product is CASSKGRSNEKLFF.

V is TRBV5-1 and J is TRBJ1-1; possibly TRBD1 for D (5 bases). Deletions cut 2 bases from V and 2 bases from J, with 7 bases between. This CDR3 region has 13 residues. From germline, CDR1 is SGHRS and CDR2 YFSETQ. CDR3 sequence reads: CASSFGTNTEAFF. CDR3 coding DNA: TGCGCCAGCAGCTTTGGGACCAACACTGAAGCTTTCTTT.

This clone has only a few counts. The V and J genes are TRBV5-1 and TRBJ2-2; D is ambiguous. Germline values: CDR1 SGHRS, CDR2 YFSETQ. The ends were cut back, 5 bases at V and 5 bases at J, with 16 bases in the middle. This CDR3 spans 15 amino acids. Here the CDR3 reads CASRKVYGRTGELFF. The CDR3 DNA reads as TGCGCCAGCAGGAAGGTGTATGGTCGGACCGGGGAGCTGTTTTTT.

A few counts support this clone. The CDR3 region has the DNA TGTGCCAGCACCCCGGGGGACTATGGCTACACCTTC. Translating gives CASTPGDYGYTF. The chain combines TRBV7-9 with TRBJ1-2, with D possibly being TRBD1 (5 bases). Per germline, CDR1 SEHNR and CDR2 FQNEAQ (reference sequence). This CDR3 is 12 amino acids long. Trimming left V 7 bases short and J 3 bases short, with 9 bases between.

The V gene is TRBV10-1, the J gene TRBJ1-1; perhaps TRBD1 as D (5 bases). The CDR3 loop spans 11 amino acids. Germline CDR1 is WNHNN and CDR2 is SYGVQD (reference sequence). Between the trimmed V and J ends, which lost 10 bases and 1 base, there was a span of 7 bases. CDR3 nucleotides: TGCGCCACCGGGGGGAACACTGAAGCTTTCTTT. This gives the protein CATGGNTEAFF.

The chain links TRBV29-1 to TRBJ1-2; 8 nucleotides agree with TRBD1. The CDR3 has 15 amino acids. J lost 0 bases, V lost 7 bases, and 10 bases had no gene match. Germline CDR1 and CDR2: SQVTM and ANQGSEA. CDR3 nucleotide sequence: TGCAGCGCGTCAGGGGGCAGTATCACTAACTATGGCTACACCTTC. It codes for CSASGGSITNYGYTF.

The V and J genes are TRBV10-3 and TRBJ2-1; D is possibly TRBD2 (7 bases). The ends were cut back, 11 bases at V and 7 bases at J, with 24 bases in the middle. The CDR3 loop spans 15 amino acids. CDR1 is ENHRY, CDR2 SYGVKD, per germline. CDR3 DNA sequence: TGTGCCGCATCTTCTGGCGCGGGGGCGGGGAATGAGCAGTTCTTC. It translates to CAASSGAGAGNEQFF.

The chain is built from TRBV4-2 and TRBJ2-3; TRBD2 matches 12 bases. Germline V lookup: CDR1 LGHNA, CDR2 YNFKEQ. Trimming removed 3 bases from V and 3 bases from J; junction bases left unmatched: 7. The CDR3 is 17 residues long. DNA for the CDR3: TGTGCCAGCAGCCAGGACCTAGCGGGAGGGTTAACAGATACGCAGTATTTT. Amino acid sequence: CASSQDLAGGLTDTQYF.